One and the same sample provided the 18 T cell receptor beta chains below, sequenced in a study of CD8 T cells in Susac syndrome. RNA totalling about 0.5 to 1 ug underwent reverse transcription with random hexamers. TCRdb passed the immunoSEQ multiplex PCR reads through MiXCR, listing each CDR3 protein once. The sample comprises about 120,000 distinct CDR3 sequences, around 90% of which are singletons, and approximately 0.13% rests with the top ten. The sample consisted of CD8+ T cells from PBMCs. All receptors derive from a human donor in good health.

The CDR3 region is CASSFLPGASGSYYEQYF. The DNA for the CDR3 is TGTGCCAGCAGCTTTTTGCCCGGGGCTAGCGGGAGTTACTACGAGCAGTACTTC. This chain connects TRBV7-9 to TRBJ2-7, with 10 bases matching TRBD2. The CDR3 is made up of 18 amino acids. Per the germline V gene, CDR1 is SEHNR and CDR2 is FQNEAQ (reference sequence). V was clipped by 3 bases and J by 3 bases; unmatched bases: 14.

The chain links TRBV5-1 to TRBJ1-1, with D unresolved. The ends were cut back, 1 base at V and 2 bases at J, with 9 bases in the middle. In germline, CDR1 is SGHRS, CDR2 YFSETQ. This CDR3 has 14 residues. The CDR3 sequence is CASSLTAINTEAFF. Here the CDR3 DNA reads TGCGCCAGCAGCTTGACAGCTATCAACACTGAAGCTTTCTTT.

The genes are TRBV7-9 and TRBJ2-3, with 7 positions matching TRBD2. Trimming removed 4 bases from V and 1 base from J; junction bases left unmatched: 8. The CDR3 runs to 16 residues. Germline lookup yields CDR1 SEHNR and CDR2 FQNEAQ (reference sequence). The CDR3 sequence is CASSSRSGAGTDTQYF. Written as DNA, the CDR3 is TGTGCCAGCAGCTCACGGAGCGGGGCCGGCACAGATACGCAGTATTTT.

This clonotype was observed once. The V and J genes are TRBV5-1 and TRBJ1-1, with D tentatively TRBD1 (5 bases). The V and J ends lost 7 bases and 5 bases respectively, with 21 bases between them. The CDR3 runs 15 residues. Germline lookup yields CDR1 SGHRS and CDR2 YFSETQ. CDR3 in amino acids: CASSQGRGARTEAFF. The CDR3 DNA sequence: TGCGCCAGCTCCCAAGGGCGAGGGGCAAGGACTGAAGCTTTCTTT.

The chain has TRBV30 and TRBJ1-5; 7 bases map to TRBD1. V was clipped by 2 bases and J by 1 base; unmatched bases: 8. The CDR3 covers 16 residues. Germline CDR1 and CDR2: GTSNPN and SVGIG (reference sequence). The CDR3 region is CAWSSETGRSNQPQHF. The CDR3 DNA sequence: TGTGCCTGGAGTTCGGAGACAGGGAGAAGCAATCAGCCCCAGCATTTT.

The rearrangement joins TRBV4-1 to TRBJ2-1; unclear D gene. Per the germline V gene, CDR1 is MGHRA and CDR2 is YSYEKL. The V end lost 0 bases, the J end lost 13 bases, and 13 bases lay between the germline ends. This CDR3 is built from 13 residues. The CDR3 coding sequence is TGCGCCAGCAGCCAAGATCCCATCCGGGTTCAGTTCTTC. Amino acid sequence: CASSQDPIRVQFF.

V usage is TRBV10-3 and J usage is TRBJ2-4, with D perhaps matching TRBD1 or TRBD2 (6 bases each). V shed 3 bases and J shed 10 bases, with 16 bases lying between them. The CDR3 has 14 amino acids. In germline, CDR1 is ENHRY, CDR2 SYGVKD. CDR3 in DNA: TGTGCCATCAGTGATTCCCCCCTAGGGGGGATTCAGTACTTC. Translation: CAISDSPLGGIQYF.

The rearrangement uses TRBV4-3 and TRBJ2-2, with D possibly TRBD2 on 5 matching bases. V lost 6 bases to trimming and J lost 4 bases, with 12 bases between them. Germline CDR1 reads LGHNA; CDR2 reads YSLEER. This CDR3 has 14 residues. As DNA, the CDR3 is TGCGCCAGCAGTTTCTCCCGGGGCACCGGGGAGCTGTTTTTT. This gives the protein CASSFSRGTGELFF.

The rearrangement uses TRBV4-1 and TRBJ2-7; D may match TRBD1 or TRBD2 (5 bases each). V lost 2 bases and J lost 2, with 10 bases in between. The CDR3 has 14 amino acids. Germline CDR1 reads MGHRA; CDR2 reads YSYEKL. The CDR3 loop is CASSQNPGPYEQYF. The CDR3 DNA follows: TGCGCCAGCAGCCAAAATCCGGGGCCCTACGAGCAGTACTTC.

The chain joins TRBV12-3 or TRBV12-4 to TRBJ1-5; maybe TRBD1 (5 bases). This CDR3 is 14 amino acids long. Trimming left V 6 bases short and J 7 bases short, with 16 bases between. The CDR3 DNA sequence: TGTGCCAGCAGGGGGGTGGAGGGTGGACAGCCCCAGCATTTT. Amino acids: CASRGVEGGQPQHF.

The chain couples TRBV7-2 to TRBJ2-7; D perhaps matches TRBD1 (5 bases). The CDR3 has 15 amino acids. V gave up 0 bases and J gave up 2 bases, with 11 bases separating them. The germline V gene encodes CDR1 SGHTA and CDR2 FQGNSA. CDR3 in DNA: TGTGCCAGCAGCTTAGCCCGGCAGGGCGCCTACGAGCAGTACTTC. This sequence encodes CASSLARQGAYEQYF.

The V and J genes are TRBV2 and TRBJ2-5; D is possibly TRBD1 (6 bases). V was pared by 8 bases and J by 5 bases, with 15 bases between. The CDR3 sequence is 13 residues long. Germline loops: CDR1 SNHLY, CDR2 FYNNEI. This CDR3 is CASGRQVLETQYF. The CDR3 DNA reads TGTGCCAGCGGGAGACAGGTATTGGAGACCCAGTACTTC.

The chain is built from TRBV15 and TRBJ2-2; unclear D gene. The CDR3 loop spans 16 amino acids. Germline V gene sequence: CDR1 LNHNV, CDR2 YYDKDF (reference sequence). Trimming took off 0 bases at V and 4 bases at J, with 12 bases between the two ends. The CDR3 sequence is CATSRDLRAPTGELFF. The DNA of the CDR3 is TGTGCCACCAGCAGAGATTTAAGGGCTCCCACCGGGGAGCTGTTTTTT. The full variable domain, with the rest looked up from reference TRBV15 and TRBJ2-2, is DAMVIQNPRYQVTQFGKPVTLSCSQTLNHNVMYWYQQKSSQAPKLLFHYYDKDFNNEADTPDNFQSRRPNTSFCFLDIRSPGLGDTAMYLCATSRDLRAPTGELFFGEGSRLTVL.

The V call is TRBV9, the J call TRBJ1-1; no clear D. The length of the CDR3 is 14 residues. Trimming took off 3 bases at V and 5 bases at J, with 14 bases between the two ends. CDR1 is SGDLS and CDR2 is YYNGEE in the germline V gene. CDR3 DNA sequence: TGTGCCAGCAGCGCCCCGGGTTACGCGACTGAAGCTTTCTTT. This codes for CASSAPGYATEAFF. Looking up the rest from reference TRBV9 and TRBJ1-1 gives the full variable domain: DSGVTQTPKHLITATGQRVTLRCSPRSGDLSVYWYQQSLDQGLQFLIQYYNGEERAKGNILERFSAQQFPDLHSELNLSSLELGDSALYFCASSAPGYATEAFFGQGTRLTVV.

The V and J genes are TRBV9 and TRBJ2-7; TRBD2 might be the D (7 bases). This CDR3 contains 14 residues. CDR1 is SGDLS, CDR2 YYNGEE, per germline. V lost 4 bases and J lost 0, with 11 bases in between. The CDR3 protein is CASSRGDISYEQYF. The CDR3 DNA follows: TGTGCCAGCAGCCGGGGGGACATCTCCTACGAGCAGTACTTC.

This sequence joins TRBV7-2 and TRBJ2-7; D gene ambiguous. The germline CDR1 and CDR2 sequences are SGHTA and FQGNSA. The CDR3 totals 13 residues. Between the trimmed V and J ends, which lost 4 bases and 1 base, there was a span of 8 bases. The CDR3 bases are TGTGCCAGCAGCTCGCCCGGATCCTACGAGCAGTACTTC. This encodes CASSSPGSYEQYF.

The chain employs TRBV7-2 and TRBJ2-7, with TRBD1 matching over 9 bases. Germline V gives CDR1 SGHTA, CDR2 FQGNSA. CDR3 length: 18 amino acids. Unmatched junction bases numbered 21, after V lost 5 bases and J lost 7 bases. Here the CDR3 reads CASSPAPYRGRSPPEQYF. The CDR3 DNA reads TGTGCCAGCAGCCCTGCTCCGTACAGGGGGCGTTCCCCCCCGGAGCAGTACTTC.

This chain joins TRBV2 and TRBJ1-2, with a tentative D call TRBD1 (5 bases). Germline CDR1 and CDR2: SNHLY and FYNNEI. Between the trimmed V and J ends, which lost 2 bases and 6 bases, there was a span of 13 bases. This CDR3 comprises 14 residues. The CDR3 coding sequence is TGTGCCAGCAGTGAATCTGCAGGGATCGATGGCTACACCTTC. It translates to CASSESAGIDGYTF.